Below are 23 T cell receptor beta chains sequenced from a single sample in a study of blood T cell repertoires in COVID-19. TCRdb keeps only in-frame clones here, not all; method: immunoSEQ multiplex PCR. The table includes some 130,000 clones, 86% detected once. The specimen sequenced was peripheral blood. These receptor sequences come from a woman between 70 and 85 years old with COVID-19, enrolled during active disease.

V usage is TRBV5-1 and J usage is TRBJ2-5; possibly TRBD1 for D (6 bases). The germline CDR1 and CDR2 sequences are SGHRS and YFSETQ. This CDR3 comprises 14 residues. With 0 bases removed from V and 5 bases from J, the gap between germline ends came to 11 bases. The CDR3 reads CASSLGTVQETQYF. The CDR3 nucleotides read TGCGCCAGCAGCTTGGGGACAGTTCAGGAGACCCAGTACTTC.

The CDR3, as DNA: TGTGCCAGCAGTGTCTCGGACAGGGGAGGGGCTCAGCCCCAGCATTTT. This sequence encodes CASSVSDRGGAQPQHF. The chain recombines TRBV6-2 or TRBV6-3 with TRBJ1-5; 9 nucleotides match TRBD1. This CDR3 contains 16 residues. The germline V gene encodes CDR1 MNHEY and CDR2 SVGEGT. J was trimmed by 6 bases and V by 5 bases; bases with no gene match: 11.

This chain connects TRBV5-1 to TRBJ1-2; 11 bases fit TRBD1. V was clipped by 4 bases and J by 4 bases; unmatched bases: 9. This CDR3 region has 16 residues. CDR1 is SGHRS, CDR2 YFSETQ, per germline. The CDR3 DNA reads as TGCGCCAGCAGCCCCGGGACAGGGGGTGTCTCCTATGGCTACACCTTC. Residues: CASSPGTGGVSYGYTF.

The rearrangement joins TRBV19 to TRBJ1-5, with 8 bases matching TRBD1. The length of the CDR3 is 15 residues. V was pared by 7 bases and J by 1 base, with 6 bases of the junction left unmatched. The V gene's germline CDR1 is LNHDA and CDR2 SQIVND (reference sequence). Here the CDR3 reads CASTRTGKSNQPQHF. The CDR3 region has the DNA TGTGCCAGTACCAGGACAGGGAAAAGCAATCAGCCCCAGCATTTT.

The chain employs TRBV18 and TRBJ2-7; 8 nucleotides line up with TRBD1. V was pared by 0 bases and J by 9 bases, with 7 bases of the junction left unmatched. Per germline, CDR1 KGHSH and CDR2 LQKENI. This CDR3 comprises 14 residues. CDR3 in DNA: TGTGCCAGCTCACCACCGAGGCAGGGGGCGGTGCAGTACTTC. Translation: CASSPPRQGAVQYF.

The chain links TRBV6-2 or TRBV6-3 to TRBJ2-2, with 7 bases aligning to TRBD2. The ends lost 5 bases at V and 4 bases at J; junction bases unmatched: 1. The germline V gene encodes CDR1 MNHEY and CDR2 SVGEGT. The length of the CDR3 is 13 residues. The CDR3, as DNA: TGTGCCAGCAGTCGACTAGCCACCGGGGAGCTGTTTTTT. Amino acids: CASSRLATGELFF.

The rearrangement joins TRBV18 to TRBJ1-5; 9 bases are a match to TRBD1. With V trimmed by 6 bases and J by 4 bases, 10 bases remained unmatched. The CDR3 contains 16 residues. Germline V lookup: CDR1 KGHSH, CDR2 LQKENI. In DNA, the CDR3 is TGTGCCAGCTCCCAAGATGGGACAGGGAAGAATCAGCCCCAGCATTTT. This sequence encodes CASSQDGTGKNQPQHF.

The V and J genes are TRBV6-1 and TRBJ1-4; D perhaps matches TRBD1 (5 bases). The V end was cut by 3 bases, the J end by 7 bases, with 12 bases between. Per germline, CDR1 MNHNS and CDR2 SASEGT. The CDR3 has 14 residues. The CDR3 DNA reads as TGTGCCAGCAGTGAGTCAGGGAGGGCTGAAAAACTGTTTTTT. It translates to CASSESGRAEKLFF.

Concerning this clone itself: The same CDR3 also results from other DNA sequences found in this sample. J is TRBJ1-1 and V is TRBV18, with 7 bases lining up with TRBD1. With 3 bases clipped from V and 3 bases from J, the junction kept 4 bases outside the gene matches. Germline V gene sequence: CDR1 KGHSH, CDR2 LQKENI. CDR3 length: 14 amino acids. This chain's CDR3 is CASSPLDRDTEAFF. DNA for the CDR3: TGTGCCAGCTCACCCCTCGACAGGGACACTGAAGCTTTCTTT.

In DNA, the CDR3 is TGTGCCATCAGTGAGTCCCTCGCCCAGGGTGGCGCCGGGGAGCTGTTTTTT. This encodes CAISESLAQGGAGELFF. This rearrangement joins TRBV10-3 to TRBJ2-2, with D possibly TRBD1 on 5 matching bases. V was cut by 0 bases and J by 6 bases, with 17 bases left in between. CDR1 is ENHRY and CDR2 is SYGVKD in the germline V gene. CDR3 length equals 17 residues.

The CDR3 bases are TGCGCCAGCAGGAGAGCGGGGGATCACACAGATACGCAGTATTTT. Translation gives CASRRAGDHTDTQYF. The chain combines TRBV5-1 with TRBJ2-3; the match to TRBD2 covers 8 bases. The CDR3 has 15 amino acids. Germline CDR1 SGHRS, CDR2 YFSETQ. Germline trimming cut 5 bases from V and 2 bases from J; bases unmatched to any gene: 7. The full variable domain, in which reference TRBV5-1 and TRBJ2-3 provide the parts outside the CDR3, is KAGVTQTPRYLIKTRGQQVTLSCSPISGHRSVSWYQQTPGQGLQFLFEYFSETQRNKGNFPGRFSGRQFSNSRSEMNVSTLELGDSALYLCASRRAGDHTDTQYFGPGTRLTVL.

The CDR3 region is CASQARRSSRDRDPHSSYNEQFF. Here the CDR3 DNA reads TGTGCCAGCCAGGCAAGGCGTAGCTCCCGGGACAGGGATCCCCATTCCTCCTACAATGAGCAGTTCTTC. This rearrangement joins TRBV28 to TRBJ2-1, with TRBD1 identical over 9 bases. The CDR3 consists of 23 residues. The germline V gene encodes CDR1 MDHEN and CDR2 SYDVKM. Trimming removed 8 bases from V and 0 bases from J; junction bases left unmatched: 29.

The rearrangement uses TRBV5-6 and TRBJ1-4; D perhaps matches TRBD1 (5 bases). CDR3 size: 15 residues. Germline values: CDR1 SGHDT, CDR2 YYEEEE. V shed 4 bases and J shed 8 bases, with 18 bases lying between them. The CDR3 coding sequence is TGTGCCAGCAGCCCGTTTCGGCGCGGGGGGGAAAAACTGTTTTTT. It specifies CASSPFRRGGEKLFF.

The chain carries TRBV19 and TRBJ1-5; D unclear. The CDR3 contains 14 residues. The germline CDR1 and CDR2 sequences are LNHDA and SQIVND (reference sequence). Trimming stripped 2 bases from V and 2 bases from J, with 7 bases between. The CDR3 sequence is CASSIRERNQPQHF. The CDR3 DNA reads TGTGCCAGTAGTATACGGGAACGCAATCAGCCCCAGCATTTT.

The chain combines TRBV13 with TRBJ2-7, with a tentative D call TRBD1 (6 bases). V lost 5 bases to trimming and J lost 3 bases, with 20 bases between them. CDR1 and CDR2 from the germline V gene are PRHDT and FYEKMQ (reference sequence). This CDR3 has 16 residues. The CDR3 loop is CASSARTDSEGYEQYF. CDR3 nucleotides: TGTGCCAGCAGCGCTAGGACAGACTCGGAAGGCTACGAGCAGTACTTC.

The chain employs TRBV18 and TRBJ2-1, with 10 bases fitting TRBD1. With V trimmed by 2 bases and J by 6 bases, 1 base remained unmatched. The CDR3 runs to 14 residues. The germline V gene has CDR1 KGHSH and CDR2 LQKENI. DNA for the CDR3: TGTGCCAGCTCACCATGGGACAGGGGCAATGAGCAGTTCTTC. The encoded protein is CASSPWDRGNEQFF. Based on the CDR3 plus reference TRBV18 and TRBJ2-1, the full variable domain is NAGVMQNPRHLVRRRGQEARLRCSPMKGHSHVYWYRQLPEEGLKFMVYLQKENIIDESGMPKERFSAEFPKEGPSILRIQQVVRGDSAAYFCASSPWDRGNEQFFGPGTRLTVL.

The rearrangement joins TRBV28 to TRBJ1-3; D is unresolved. The V gene lost 3 bases and the J gene lost 6 bases, with 15 bases spanning the gap. Germline CDR1 MDHEN, CDR2 SYDVKM. The CDR3 has 15 amino acids. The CDR3 DNA reads TGTGCCAGCAGTTTTAATTCGGAGGTATTAAACACCATATATTTT. Translation: CASSFNSEVLNTIYF.

The chain links TRBV19 to TRBJ1-1; 8 bases are a match to TRBD1. Germline CDR1 is LNHDA and CDR2 is SQIVND (reference sequence). The CDR3 is 17 amino acids. Losses at the gene ends were 5 bases for V and 9 bases for J; bases not matched to a gene: 20. CDR3 in DNA: TGTGCCAGTAGTTCCGACCGGGACAGGAGGCAAAGTTGGAAAGCTTTCTTT. Translated: CASSSDRDRRQSWKAFF. Full variable domain (missing parts from reference TRBV19 and TRBJ1-1): DGGITQSPKYLFRKEGQNVTLSCEQNLNHDAMYWYRQDPGQGLRLIYYSQIVNDFQKGDIAEGYSVSREKKESFPLTVTSAQKNPTAFYLCASSSDRDRRQSWKAFFGQGTRLTVV.

V is TRBV30 and J is TRBJ1-4; D may be TRBD1 (6 bases). The CDR3 totals 15 residues. Germline V gene sequence: CDR1 GTSNPN, CDR2 SVGIG (reference sequence). Trimming shortened V by 4 bases and J by 5 bases, and 17 bases separated the two germline ends. CDR3 DNA sequence: TGTGCCTGGATGTTTCCCAGGGGAACAAATGAAAAACTGTTTTTT. Protein product: CAWMFPRGTNEKLFF.

The J gene is TRBJ2-2, the V gene TRBV5-6, with 9 bases fitting TRBD2. With V trimmed by 4 bases and J by 3 bases, 10 bases remained unmatched. The CDR3 is made up of 17 amino acids. CDR1 SGHDT and CDR2 YYEEEE come from the germline V gene. CDR3 sequence reads: CASSQAGGQPDTGELFF. In nucleotides, the CDR3 is TGTGCCAGCAGCCAAGCGGGGGGCCAACCCGACACCGGGGAGCTGTTTTTT.

V is TRBV7-8 and J is TRBJ2-1; possibly TRBD2 for D (7 bases). Trimming left V 0 bases short and J 9 bases short, with 18 bases between. The germline gives CDR1 SGHVS, CDR2 FQNEAQ. The CDR3 spans 16 residues. The CDR3 coding sequence is TGTGCCAGCAGCTTAGCGCAGGTAGGGGGAGGGGGTGAGCAGTTCTTC. It specifies CASSLAQVGGGGEQFF. Based on the CDR3 plus reference TRBV7-8 and TRBJ2-1, the full variable domain is GAGVSQSPRYKVAKRGQDVALRCDPISGHVSLFWYQQALGQGPEFLTYFQNEAQLDKSGLPSDRFFAERPEGSVSTLKIQRTQQEDSAVYLCASSLAQVGGGGEQFFGPGTRLTVL.

V usage is TRBV27 and J usage is TRBJ2-2, with D possibly matching TRBD1 (6 bases). This CDR3 is 16 amino acids long. In germline, CDR1 is MNHEY, CDR2 SMNVEV (reference sequence). Trimming shortened V by 3 bases and J by 10 bases, and 21 bases separated the two germline ends. CDR3 residues: CASSFLQGWVRPELFF. DNA of the CDR3: TGTGCCAGCAGTTTCCTTCAGGGGTGGGTCCGTCCGGAGCTGTTTTTT.

J is TRBJ1-5 and V is TRBV2, with 7 nucleotides matching TRBD1. Germline lookup yields CDR1 SNHLY and CDR2 FYNNEI. V lost 6 bases to trimming and J lost 1 base; unmatched junction nucleotides: 6. The CDR3 spans 15 residues. Written as DNA, the CDR3 is TGTGCCAGCAGCGTGGGACAGTTAAGCAATCAGCCCCAGCATTTT. It encodes CASSVGQLSNQPQHF.